This passage covers 29 T cell receptor beta chains from one sample sequenced in a study of radiotherapy plus CTLA-4 blockade in lung cancer. Method: immunoSEQ multiplex PCR; TCRdb's copy keeps in-frame clones and lacks some. Counted here are about 80,000 clones, over 70% occurring once; the ten biggest clones make up over 20%. This sample comprised peripheral blood, obtained from a patient treated with radiotherapy plus ipilimumab. These receptors were collected from a human donor with non-small cell lung cancer whose response to radiotherapy plus ipilimumab could not be evaluated. Some clones in this sample may be carry-over from other donors' samples.

The chain combines TRBV5-1 with TRBJ1-1; tentatively, D is TRBD1 (5 bases). Germline lookup yields CDR1 SGHRS and CDR2 YFSETQ. V lost 2 bases to trimming and J lost 1 base, with 12 bases between them. The CDR3 runs 15 residues. The CDR3 sequence: CASSFGGFGNTEAFF. CDR3 DNA: TGCGCCAGCAGCTTTGGGGGGTTTGGGAACACTGAAGCTTTCTTT.

The J gene is TRBJ2-6, the V gene TRBV6-1, with unresolved D. CDR1 and CDR2 (germline): MNHNS, SASEGT. With 4 bases removed from V and 2 bases from J, the gap between germline ends came to 12 bases. The CDR3 loop spans 16 amino acids. The CDR3 DNA is TGTGCCAGCAGTGTAGCCCCCCGGGCTGGGGCCAACGTCCTGACTTTC. Protein product: CASSVAPRAGANVLTF.

The chain joins TRBV28 to TRBJ2-1; tentative D call: TRBD2 (6 bases). This CDR3 has 21 residues. Germline V gene sequence: CDR1 MDHEN, CDR2 SYDVKM. V was trimmed by 7 bases and J by 0 bases, leaving 31 bases between them. The CDR3 nucleotides read TGTGCCAGCAAAACCTTCAGAGCGGGCAGGTCCGTTCGGAGCTCCTACAATGAGCAGTTCTTC. Residues: CASKTFRAGRSVRSSYNEQFF.

This clone was seen only a few times. The chain joins TRBV7-2 to TRBJ1-3, with D perhaps TRBD1 (5 bases). V lost 6 bases to trimming and J lost 8 bases, with 8 bases between them. The CDR3 loop spans 11 amino acids. CDR1 is SGHTA, CDR2 FQGNSA, per germline. The chain's CDR3 is CASSSGDTIYF. CDR3 sequence (DNA): TGTGCCAGCAGTTCGGGGGACACCATATATTTT.

This chain joins TRBV7-2 and TRBJ2-5, with 8 bases aligning to TRBD1. The CDR3 is 13 residues long. Germline V gene lookup returns CDR1 SGHTA and CDR2 FQGNSA. After removal of 4 bases from V and 5 bases from J, the junction contained 3 bases not matched to a gene. CDR3 loop: CASSWDRKETQYF. The CDR3 DNA follows: TGTGCCAGCAGCTGGGACAGGAAGGAGACCCAGTACTTC.

The chain couples TRBV11-2 to TRBJ2-3, with TRBD2 as a possible D gene (5 bases). This CDR3 region has 15 residues. Looked up from germline, CDR1 is SGHAT and CDR2 is FQNNGV. V lost 4 bases and J lost 5, with 16 bases in between. CDR3 in amino acids: CASSSYRGSGDTQYF. CDR3 in DNA: TGTGCCAGCAGCTCTTATCGCGGGTCGGGAGATACGCAGTATTTT.

The genes are TRBV18 and TRBJ1-3, with D possibly being TRBD1 (6 bases). CDR3 length: 15 residues. In germline, CDR1 is KGHSH, CDR2 LQKENI. V was clipped by 4 bases and J by 0 bases, with 10 bases between them. Here the CDR3 reads CASSQTGISGNTIYF. DNA for the CDR3: TGTGCCAGCTCACAAACAGGGATCTCTGGAAACACCATATATTTT.

V and J are TRBV29-1 and TRBJ1-1, with a tentative D call TRBD1 (5 bases). The CDR3 has 12 amino acids. The ends were cut back, 4 bases at V and 1 base at J, with 7 bases in the middle. From germline, CDR1 is SQVTM and CDR2 ANQGSEA. DNA of the CDR3: TGCAGCGTTGCAACAGGGAACACTGAAGCTTTCTTT. Protein: CSVATGNTEAFF.

The chain uses TRBV5-4 and TRBJ2-7, with D perhaps TRBD2 (5 bases). Deletions cut 4 bases from V and 2 bases from J, with 13 bases between. This CDR3 is built from 14 residues. Looked up from germline, CDR1 is SGHNT and CDR2 is YYREEE (reference sequence). CDR3 region: CASSPDTGTYEQYF. DNA of the CDR3: TGTGCCAGCAGCCCGGATACGGGAACCTACGAGCAGTACTTC.

The chain employs TRBV5-1 and TRBJ1-1; D is unresolved. The CDR3 consists of 14 residues. Between the trimmed V and J ends, which lost 5 bases and 1 base, there was a span of 12 bases. CDR1 is SGHRS, CDR2 YFSETQ, per germline. The CDR3 sequence is CASRLEPQNTEAFF. CDR3 sequence (DNA): TGCGCCAGCAGGTTAGAACCTCAGAACACTGAAGCTTTCTTT.

Points on this clone: Mismatch with germline at one junction end may stem from a read error. Other nucleotide sequences from this sample produce the same CDR3. J is TRBJ2-2 and V is TRBV6-5; no definite D call. The CDR3 extends over 13 amino acids. The germline V gene has CDR1 MNHEY and CDR2 SVGAGI. In DNA, the CDR3 is TGTGCCAGTAGTTACGGAGACGCCGGGGAGCTGTTTTTT. Its protein product is CASSYGDAGELFF.

The rearrangement joins TRBV5-1 to TRBJ2-5; 8 nucleotides match TRBD2. Germline assignment: CDR1 SGHRS and CDR2 YFSETQ. The junction had 2 bases not matched to a gene; V was cut back by 3 bases and J by 4 bases. The CDR3 contains 13 residues. The chain's CDR3 is CASSWTSRETQYF. CDR3 in DNA: TGCGCCAGCAGCTGGACTAGCCGAGAGACCCAGTACTTC.

The chain joins TRBV5-4 to TRBJ2-3; 12 nucleotides agree with TRBD2. The CDR3 covers 18 residues. The V gene's germline CDR1 is SGHNT and CDR2 YYREEE (reference sequence). The V segment lost 0 bases and the J segment 1 base; nucleotides outside the gene matches: 6. Here the CDR3 DNA reads TGTGCCAGCAGCTTGGATTATCTAGCGGGGGGGCGCACAGATACGCAGTATTTT. This translates into CASSLDYLAGGRTDTQYF.

The chain carries TRBV25-1 and TRBJ1-5; TRBD1 matches at 10 bases. The V gene's germline CDR1 is MGHDK and CDR2 SYGVNS. The CDR3 runs 15 residues. J lost 2 bases, V lost 5 bases, and 3 bases had no gene match. CDR3 region: CASSYGTGGNQPQHF. In DNA, the CDR3 is TGTGCCAGCAGTTACGGGACAGGGGGCAATCAGCCCCAGCATTTT.

The V gene is TRBV7-6, the J gene TRBJ2-6; tentative D call: TRBD1 (6 bases). CDR1 SGHVS and CDR2 FNYEAQ come from the germline V gene. This CDR3 comprises 18 residues. Trimming cost V 1 base and J 0 bases, with 13 bases left between them. The CDR3 loop reads CASSLGQGPFSGANVLTF. CDR3 nucleotides: TGTGCCAGCAGCTTAGGGCAGGGGCCGTTCTCTGGGGCCAACGTCCTGACTTTC.

The V call is TRBV4-2, the J call TRBJ1-1; no firm D call. V was trimmed by 3 bases and J by 5 bases, leaving 19 bases between them. CDR1 is LGHNA, CDR2 YNFKEQ, per germline. The CDR3 has 16 amino acids. The CDR3 reads CASSQGLEWGDTEAFF. In DNA, the CDR3 is TGTGCCAGCAGCCAGGGCCTTGAGTGGGGAGATACTGAAGCTTTCTTT.

This chain connects TRBV6-5 to TRBJ1-2; no clear D gene. Looked up from germline, CDR1 is MNHEY and CDR2 is SVGAGI. The CDR3 spans 14 residues. V was clipped by 0 bases and J by 8 bases, with 13 bases between them. The CDR3 sequence: CASSYSAVQEGYTF. The CDR3 DNA sequence: TGTGCCAGCAGTTACTCGGCAGTTCAGGAAGGCTACACCTTC.

The chain couples TRBV2 to TRBJ2-4; perhaps TRBD2 as D (5 bases). V was shortened by 7 bases and J by 7 bases, with 14 bases between the two germline ends. Germline CDR1 and CDR2: SNHLY and FYNNEI. The CDR3 is made up of 13 amino acids. The CDR3 here is CASNLAAVNIQYF. DNA of the CDR3: TGTGCCAGCAATCTAGCAGCAGTGAACATTCAGTACTTC.

The rearrangement links TRBV11-1 to TRBJ2-7; perhaps TRBD1 as D (6 bases). Germline CDR1 and CDR2: SGHAT and FQDESV (reference sequence). This CDR3 is built from 13 residues. The V end lost 5 bases, the J end lost 1 base, and 9 bases lay between the germline ends. The CDR3 DNA reads TGTGCCAGCAGCGCGACAGGTTCCTACGAGCAGTACTTC. Translating gives CASSATGSYEQYF. Using reference TRBV11-1 and TRBJ2-7 for the parts outside the CDR3, the full variable domain is EAEVAQSPRYKITEKSQAVAFWCDPISGHATLYWYRQILGQGPELLVQFQDESVVDDSQLPKDRFSAERLKGVDSTLKIQPAELGDSAMYLCASSATGSYEQYFGPGTRLTVT.

V gene TRBV19 combines with J gene TRBJ1-1; D remains unclear. Trimming took 4 bases from V and 4 from J, leaving 13 bases between them. The CDR3 runs 14 residues. Germline CDR1 and CDR2: LNHDA and SQIVND (reference sequence). The CDR3: CASSSGGLPTEAFF. The CDR3 DNA sequence: TGTGCCAGTAGTAGTGGAGGACTTCCCACTGAAGCTTTCTTT.

The chain employs TRBV7-9 and TRBJ2-1; 9 bases map to TRBD1. The CDR3 spans 15 residues. Losses at the gene ends were 5 bases for V and 8 bases for J; bases not matched to a gene: 10. Germline V gene lookup returns CDR1 SEHNR and CDR2 FQNEAQ (reference sequence). The DNA for the CDR3 is TGTGCCAGCAGCCATCGGGACAGGGCGTGGGATGAGCAGTTCTTC. It encodes CASSHRDRAWDEQFF.

This clone was found a few times. V is TRBV11-2 and J is TRBJ2-1; TRBD2 is a possible D gene (6 bases). V was trimmed by 4 bases and J by 2 bases, leaving 12 bases between them. Per germline, CDR1 SGHAT and CDR2 FQNNGV. The length of the CDR3 is 15 residues. The CDR3 nucleotides are TGTGCCAGCAGCTCCGGATTAGCGGCCTACAATGAGCAGTTCTTC. It specifies CASSSGLAAYNEQFF.

The rearrangement joins TRBV27 to TRBJ2-7; 7 nucleotides match TRBD2. The CDR3 runs to 13 residues. The V gene's germline CDR1 is MNHEY and CDR2 SMNVEV (reference sequence). Trimming removed 3 bases from V and 4 bases from J; junction bases left unmatched: 3. Here the CDR3 reads CASSFQGGYEQYF. The DNA of the CDR3 is TGTGCCAGCAGTTTCCAGGGAGGGTACGAGCAGTACTTC.

The chain has TRBV5-6 and TRBJ2-7; 9 bases align to TRBD1. The CDR3 is 14 amino acids. CDR1 is SGHDT, CDR2 YYEEEE, per germline. Trimming removed 0 bases from V and 6 bases from J; junction bases left unmatched: 4. CDR3 in amino acids: CASSLGGQGSEQYF. DNA for the CDR3: TGTGCCAGCAGCTTGGGAGGACAGGGGAGCGAGCAGTACTTC.

This clone was seen just once. The V gene is TRBV5-1, the J gene TRBJ2-7; D is possibly TRBD1 (6 bases). Germline loops: CDR1 SGHRS, CDR2 YFSETQ. This CDR3 region has 14 residues. V was cut by 0 bases and J by 6 bases, with 13 bases left in between. The CDR3 DNA is TGCGCCAGCAGCTTGGACAGGGTGGGAACCGAGCAGTACTTC. Protein sequence: CASSLDRVGTEQYF. Filled out from reference TRBV5-1 and TRBJ2-7, the complete variable domain reads KAGVTQTPRYLIKTRGQQVTLSCSPISGHRSVSWYQQTPGQGLQFLFEYFSETQRNKGNFPGRFSGRQFSNSRSEMNVSTLELGDSALYLCASSLDRVGTEQYFGPGTRLTVT.

The CDR3 DNA reads as TGTGCCAGCAGTTTACTTCCAAGCGGTGGCTACACCTTC. The encoded protein is CASSLLPSGGYTF. The chain links TRBV27 to TRBJ1-2; D gene uncertain. V was clipped by 2 bases and J by 7 bases, with 11 bases between them. CDR1 MNHEY and CDR2 SMNVEV come from the germline V gene (reference sequence). The CDR3 runs 13 residues.

The chain employs TRBV6-1 and TRBJ1-2; 8 nucleotides line up with TRBD1. The germline V gene encodes CDR1 MNHNS and CDR2 SASEGT. The CDR3 totals 13 residues. The CDR3 reads CAYAGRTGNGYTF. DNA for the CDR3: TGTGCGTATGCTGGGAGGACAGGGAATGGCTACACCTTC.

The chain carries TRBV5-4 and TRBJ2-3; D perhaps matches TRBD2 (7 bases). From germline, CDR1 is SGHNT and CDR2 YYREEE (reference sequence). The V gene lost 7 bases and the J gene lost 0 bases, with 18 bases spanning the gap. The CDR3 runs to 16 residues. Here the CDR3 reads CASRKGGGDSTDTQYF. CDR3 coding DNA: TGTGCCAGCCGGAAGGGCGGGGGCGATAGCACAGATACGCAGTATTTT.

This clone has only a few counts. The chain is built from TRBV10-3 and TRBJ1-1, with D possibly matching TRBD1 (6 bases). Per germline, CDR1 ENHRY and CDR2 SYGVKD. The CDR3 length is 14 residues. V lost 2 bases, J lost 1 base, and 8 bases lay in between. The CDR3 reads CAISETGRNTEAFF. The CDR3 nucleotides are TGTGCCATCAGTGAGACAGGGAGGAACACTGAAGCTTTCTTT.